The clone carrying this T cell receptor (beta chain) turned up a few times. Antigen specificity is unknown. The CDR3 has 12 residues. From germline, CDR1 is LGHDT and CDR2 YNNKEL (reference sequence). The V end was cut by 6 bases, the J end by 3 bases, with 8 bases between. The sample comes from a study of blood T cells in healthy people across ages. Whole-study findings and limits: CMV status of donors was unknown, possibly confounding expanded clonotype changes.

A sample-barcoded 5' primer and a J-beta primer mix were used in a second PCR of roughly 7 to 11 cycles. Via MiXCR, TCRdb re-called the 5' RACE reads, giving one row per CDR3 protein. The sample includes about 680,000 distinct CDR3 sequences, over 45% of them seen just once. The clonotype comes from a woman aged 60-75 years in good health. The specimen sequenced was blood. The chain has TRBV3-1 and TRBJ2-5, with D uncertain. CDR3 nucleotides: TGTGCCAGCAGTTTTGAAGAAGAGACCCAGTACTTC. This translates into CASSFEEETQYF.